What follows are 15 T cell receptor beta chains derived from one specimen sequenced in a study of cytomegalovirus exposure and HLA in healthy donors. Use of 60 Vbeta and 13 Jbeta primers characterized the PCR. Data came from immunoSEQ multiplex PCR; TCRdb stores just in-frame clones and leaves some out. The sample holds around 190,000 clones; around 87% are singletons and the top ten take about 1.7%. The sequencing input was PBMCs. Receptors were obtained from a woman under 30 in good health and CMV-seronegative.

V is TRBV18 and J is TRBJ2-3; 7 bases map to TRBD2. The CDR3 contains 15 residues. V lost 2 bases, J lost 0 bases, and 2 bases stayed unmatched. Looked up from germline, CDR1 is KGHSH and CDR2 is LQKENI. The CDR3 is CASSPKRGSTDTQYF. CDR3 in DNA: TGTGCCAGCTCACCAAAGCGGGGTAGCACAGATACGCAGTATTTT.

The chain joins TRBV29-1 to TRBJ1-1; 7 bases agree with TRBD1. V lost 5 bases and J lost 3; bases outside the gene matches: 3. Germline V CDR1 and CDR2: SQVTM, ANQGSEA. The CDR3 sequence is 12 residues long. The DNA for the CDR3 is TGCAGCGTTCGGGACAGCCACACTGAAGCTTTCTTT. This gives the protein CSVRDSHTEAFF. Combining the CDR3 with reference TRBV29-1 and TRBJ1-1 gives the whole variable domain SAVISQKPSRDICQRGTSLTIQCQVDSQVTMMFWYRQQPGQSLTLIATANQGSEATYESGFVIDKFPISRPNLTFSTLTVSNMSPEDSSIYLCSVRDSHTEAFFGQGTRLTVV.

As concerns this clone: At one end the junction does not follow the germline gene, possibly because of a read error. The chain joins TRBV25-1 to TRBJ1-1; tentative D call: TRBD1 (5 bases). The CDR3 spans 13 residues. CDR1 is MGHDK, CDR2 SYGVNS, per germline. The CDR3 loop is CASRFHMDTEAFF. DNA for the CDR3: TGTGCCAGCAGATTTCATATGGACACTGAAGCTTTCTTC.

The chain couples TRBV6-1 to TRBJ1-1; 10 nucleotides line up with TRBD1. This CDR3 region has 15 residues. Germline V lookup: CDR1 MNHNS, CDR2 SASEGT. Unmatched junction bases numbered 7, after V lost 3 bases and J lost 6 bases. For the CDR3, the DNA is TGTGCCAGCAGTGATCCGGGACAGGGGAAGGCTGAAGCTTTCTTT. Its protein is CASSDPGQGKAEAFF.

The rearrangement links TRBV7-9 to TRBJ2-3; possibly TRBD2 for D (5 bases). Trimming left V 3 bases short and J 4 bases short, with 8 bases between. This CDR3 is 13 amino acids long. CDR1 is SEHNR, CDR2 FQNEAQ, per germline (reference sequence). This CDR3 is CASSFGVPDTQYF. CDR3 DNA sequence: TGTGCCAGCAGCTTCGGGGTGCCAGATACGCAGTATTTT. The full variable domain, in which reference TRBV7-9 and TRBJ2-3 provide the parts outside the CDR3, is DTGVSQNPRHKITKRGQNVTFRCDPISEHNRLYWYRQTLGQGPEFLTYFQNEAQLEKSRLLSDRFSAERPKGSFSTLEIQRTEQGDSAMYLCASSFGVPDTQYFGPGTRLTVL.

This chain links TRBV6-5 with TRBJ2-2; D possibly corresponds to TRBD2 (5 bases). Trimming removed 5 bases from V and 5 bases from J, with 9 bases in between. CDR3 length: 13 amino acids. Germline assignment: CDR1 MNHEY and CDR2 SVGAGI. DNA of the CDR3: TGTGCCAGCAGTCGCCCGGGGACCGGGGAGCTGTTTTTT. This gives the protein CASSRPGTGELFF.

The chain employs TRBV10-3 and TRBJ2-5; 8 nucleotides agree with TRBD2. The CDR3 extends over 14 amino acids. CDR1 and CDR2 (germline): ENHRY, SYGVKD. V lost 6 bases and J lost 5; bases outside the gene matches: 8. Written as DNA, the CDR3 is TGTGCCATCAGCGAGAGCGGGAGACGGGAGACCCAGTACTTC. This encodes CAISESGRRETQYF.

The rearrangement links TRBV6-5 to TRBJ1-5, with D tentatively TRBD1 (5 bases). In germline, CDR1 is MNHEY, CDR2 SVGAGI. Between the trimmed V and J ends, which lost 0 bases and 4 bases, there was a span of 13 bases. CDR3 length: 16 amino acids. The CDR3 DNA follows: TGTGCCAGCAGTTACTCAAGCCAGGGTGGGAATCAGCCCCAGCATTTT. The encoded protein is CASSYSSQGGNQPQHF.

The chain couples TRBV20-1 to TRBJ1-1; D is unresolved. CDR1 and CDR2 (germline): DFQATT, SNEGSKA (reference sequence). Trimming removed 0 bases at V and 9 bases at J, with 8 bases between. The CDR3 runs to 11 residues. The CDR3 here is CSARDGQKAFF. The CDR3 DNA sequence: TGCAGTGCTAGAGATGGGCAGAAAGCTTTCTTT.

This sequence joins TRBV19 and TRBJ1-4; the match to TRBD1 covers 9 bases. Germline V gene data show CDR1 as LNHDA and CDR2 as SQIVND (reference sequence). This CDR3 is built from 15 residues. J gave up 6 bases and V 7 bases, and 9 bases lay outside the gene matches. In DNA, the CDR3 is TGTGCCAGTACCCTGGGGACAGGGTCCTATGAAAAACTGTTTTTT. The encoded protein is CASTLGTGSYEKLFF.

J is TRBJ2-5 and V is TRBV7-9; maybe TRBD1 (6 bases). Judging by the DNA end, TRBJ2-7 fits better; the J call may be wrong. The CDR3 is 15 residues long. Germline V CDR1 and CDR2: SEHNR, FQNEAQ (reference sequence). The DNA of the CDR3 is TGTGCCAGCAGCTTAGCCCAGGGACAAACGTACGAGCAGTACTTC. As protein: CASSLAQGQTYEQYF.

The chain has TRBV6-1 and TRBJ1-1, with D possibly matching TRBD1 (5 bases). V lost 7 bases to trimming and J lost 4 bases, with 19 bases between them. The length of the CDR3 is 15 residues. The V gene's germline CDR1 is MNHNS and CDR2 SASEGT. For the CDR3, the DNA is TGTGCCAGCAAGGGGTCAGGGTTTTGGAGCACTGAAGCTTTCTTT. Translating gives CASKGSGFWSTEAFF.

The rearrangement uses TRBV5-4 and TRBJ2-3; 7 bases agree with TRBD1. Trimming took 6 bases from V and 3 from J; bases not matched to a gene: 10. This CDR3 comprises 15 residues. CDR1 and CDR2 (germline): SGHNT, YYREEE (reference sequence). The CDR3 DNA sequence: TGTGCCAGCAACTTTTGGACAGGCGGGACAGATACGCAGTATTTT. Its translation: CASNFWTGGTDTQYF.

On this clone: The junction and the germline gene differ at one end; a read error may be behind it. The chain recombines TRBV6-5 with TRBJ2-2; the match to TRBD1 covers 8 bases. The germline V gene has CDR1 MNHEY and CDR2 SVGAGI. The CDR3 extends over 15 amino acids. The DNA for the CDR3 is TGTGCCAGCAGCTACTTGGACAGGGCTACCGGGGAGCTGTTTTTT. Translated: CASSYLDRATGELFF.

The genes are TRBV5-1 and TRBJ2-7, with 9 bases that match TRBD2. After removal of 4 bases from V and 6 bases from J, the junction contained 17 bases not matched to a gene. The germline V gene encodes CDR1 SGHRS and CDR2 YFSETQ. The CDR3 sequence is 17 residues long. CDR3 coding DNA: TGCGCCAGCAGCCCAAGTTATAGCGGGAGTGGTGCGAGCGAGCAGTACTTC. Amino acid sequence: CASSPSYSGSGASEQYF.